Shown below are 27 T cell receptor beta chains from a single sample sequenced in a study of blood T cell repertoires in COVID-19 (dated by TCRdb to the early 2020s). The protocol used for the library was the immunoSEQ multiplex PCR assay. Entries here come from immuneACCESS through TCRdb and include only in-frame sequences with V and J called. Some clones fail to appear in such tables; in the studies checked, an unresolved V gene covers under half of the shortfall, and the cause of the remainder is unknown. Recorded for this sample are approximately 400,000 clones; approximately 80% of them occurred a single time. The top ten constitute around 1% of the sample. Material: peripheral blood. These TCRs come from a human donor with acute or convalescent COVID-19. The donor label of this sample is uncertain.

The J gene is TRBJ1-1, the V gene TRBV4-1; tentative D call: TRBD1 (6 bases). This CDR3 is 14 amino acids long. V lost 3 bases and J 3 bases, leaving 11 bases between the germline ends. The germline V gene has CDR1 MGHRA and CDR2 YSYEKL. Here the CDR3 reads CASSHGTRHTEAFF. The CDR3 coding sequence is TGCGCCAGCAGCCATGGGACACGACACACTGAAGCTTTCTTT.

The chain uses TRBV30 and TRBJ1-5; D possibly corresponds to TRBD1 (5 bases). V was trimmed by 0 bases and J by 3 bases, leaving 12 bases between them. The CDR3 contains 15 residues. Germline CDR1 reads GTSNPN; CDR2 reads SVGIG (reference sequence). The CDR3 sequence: CAWSVQGGYNQPQHF. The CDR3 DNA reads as TGTGCCTGGAGTGTTCAGGGTGGTTACAATCAGCCCCAGCATTTT.

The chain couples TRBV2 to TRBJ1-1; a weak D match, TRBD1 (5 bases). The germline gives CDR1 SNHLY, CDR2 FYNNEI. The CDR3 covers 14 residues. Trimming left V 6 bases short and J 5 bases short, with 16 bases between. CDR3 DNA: TGTGCCAGCAGCTCTCAGGGTTTGGGGACTGAAGCTTTCTTT. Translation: CASSSQGLGTEAFF.

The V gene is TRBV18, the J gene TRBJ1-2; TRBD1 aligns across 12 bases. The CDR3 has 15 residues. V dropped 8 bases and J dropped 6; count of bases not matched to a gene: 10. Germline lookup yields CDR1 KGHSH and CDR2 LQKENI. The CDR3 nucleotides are TGTGCCAGCAACCGGGACAGGGGGCGTTTAGATGGCTACACCTTC. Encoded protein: CASNRDRGRLDGYTF.

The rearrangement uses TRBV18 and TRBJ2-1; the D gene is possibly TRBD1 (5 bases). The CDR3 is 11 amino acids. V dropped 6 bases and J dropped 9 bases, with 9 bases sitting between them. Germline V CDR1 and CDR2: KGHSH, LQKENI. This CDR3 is CASSYRSEQFF. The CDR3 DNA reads TGTGCCAGCTCGTACAGGAGTGAGCAGTTCTTC.

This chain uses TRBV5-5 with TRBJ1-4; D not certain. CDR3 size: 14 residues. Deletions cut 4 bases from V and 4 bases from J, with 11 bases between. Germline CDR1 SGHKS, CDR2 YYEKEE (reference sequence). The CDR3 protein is CASSAAQINEKLFF. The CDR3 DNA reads TGTGCCAGCAGCGCGGCCCAGATTAATGAAAAACTGTTTTTT.

The CDR3 region has the DNA TGTGCCAGCAGTTTATCGTCGTCCAGGGGGTCCTCTGAAGCTTTCTTT. Translation: CASSLSSSRGSSEAFF. The rearrangement joins TRBV27 to TRBJ1-1, with 7 bases aligning to TRBD1. J lost 6 bases, V lost 0 bases, and 10 bases had no gene match. This CDR3 has 16 amino acids. The germline V gene encodes CDR1 MNHEY and CDR2 SMNVEV (reference sequence).

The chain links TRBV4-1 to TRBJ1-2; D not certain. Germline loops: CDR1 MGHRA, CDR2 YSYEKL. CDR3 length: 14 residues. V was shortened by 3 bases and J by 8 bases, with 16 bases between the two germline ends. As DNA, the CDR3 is TGCGCCAGCAGCCATTACCGGGAAGGGTACGGCTACACCTTC. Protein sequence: CASSHYREGYGYTF.

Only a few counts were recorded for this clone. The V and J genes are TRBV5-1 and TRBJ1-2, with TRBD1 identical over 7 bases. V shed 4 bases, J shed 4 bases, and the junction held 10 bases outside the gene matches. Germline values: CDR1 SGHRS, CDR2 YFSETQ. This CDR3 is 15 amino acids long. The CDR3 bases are TGCGCCAGCAGCCCCCAGACAGGGCTCTCCTATGGCTACACCTTC. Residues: CASSPQTGLSYGYTF.

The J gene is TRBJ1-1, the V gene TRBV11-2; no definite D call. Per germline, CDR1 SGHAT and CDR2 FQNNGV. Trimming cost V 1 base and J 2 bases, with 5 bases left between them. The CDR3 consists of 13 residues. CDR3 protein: CASSLVLNTEAFF. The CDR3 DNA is TGTGCCAGCAGCTTAGTACTAAACACTGAAGCTTTCTTT.

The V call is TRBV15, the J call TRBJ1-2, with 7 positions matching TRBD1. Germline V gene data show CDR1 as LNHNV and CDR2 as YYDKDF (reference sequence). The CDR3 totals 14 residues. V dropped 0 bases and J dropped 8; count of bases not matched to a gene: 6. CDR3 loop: CATSRDRQGGGYTF. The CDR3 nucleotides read TGTGCCACCAGCAGAGACCGACAGGGTGGGGGCTACACCTTC. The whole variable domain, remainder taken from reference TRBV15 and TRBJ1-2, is DAMVIQNPRYQVTQFGKPVTLSCSQTLNHNVMYWYQQKSSQAPKLLFHYYDKDFNNEADTPDNFQSRRPNTSFCFLDIRSPGLGDTAMYLCATSRDRQGGGYTFGSGTRLTVV.

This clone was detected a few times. CDR3 bases: TGTGCCAGCAGTATCGGGTTCGGCTACACCTTC. Amino acid sequence: CASSIGFGYTF. The chain carries TRBV28 and TRBJ1-2; no clear D. The CDR3 loop spans 11 amino acids. V lost 5 bases to trimming and J lost 8 bases, with 9 bases between them. Looked up from germline, CDR1 is MDHEN and CDR2 is SYDVKM.

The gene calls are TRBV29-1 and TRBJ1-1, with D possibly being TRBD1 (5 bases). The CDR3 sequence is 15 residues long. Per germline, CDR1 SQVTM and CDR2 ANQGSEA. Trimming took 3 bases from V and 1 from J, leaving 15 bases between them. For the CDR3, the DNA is TGCAGCGTTGAGGAAACAGGCCTAGGGAACACTGAAGCTTTCTTT. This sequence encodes CSVEETGLGNTEAFF.

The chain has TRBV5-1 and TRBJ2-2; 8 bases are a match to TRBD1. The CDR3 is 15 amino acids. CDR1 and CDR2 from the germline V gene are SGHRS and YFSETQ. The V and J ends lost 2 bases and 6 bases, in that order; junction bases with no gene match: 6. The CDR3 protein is CASSFQGAFAGELFF. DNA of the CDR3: TGCGCCAGCAGCTTCCAGGGGGCGTTCGCCGGGGAGCTGTTTTTT.

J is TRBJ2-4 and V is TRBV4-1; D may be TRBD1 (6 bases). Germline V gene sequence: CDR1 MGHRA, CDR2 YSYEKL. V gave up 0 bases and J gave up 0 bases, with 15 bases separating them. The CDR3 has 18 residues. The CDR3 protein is CASSQDWSTGLAKNIQYF. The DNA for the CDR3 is TGCGCCAGCAGCCAAGATTGGTCGACAGGCCTAGCCAAAAACATTCAGTACTTC.

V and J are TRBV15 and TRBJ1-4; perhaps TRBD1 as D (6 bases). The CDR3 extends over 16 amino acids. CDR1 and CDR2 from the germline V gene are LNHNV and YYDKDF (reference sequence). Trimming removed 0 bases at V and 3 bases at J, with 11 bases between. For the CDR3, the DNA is TGTGCCACCAGCAGAGATGGGGGCAGGGCTAATGAAAAACTGTTTTTT. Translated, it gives CATSRDGGRANEKLFF.

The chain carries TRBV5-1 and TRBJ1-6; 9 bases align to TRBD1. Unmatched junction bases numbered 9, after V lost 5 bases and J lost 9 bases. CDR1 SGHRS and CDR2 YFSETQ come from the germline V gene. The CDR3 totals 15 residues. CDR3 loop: CASRPTGTGRSPLHF. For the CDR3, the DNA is TGCGCCAGCAGGCCCACCGGGACAGGGCGTTCACCCCTCCACTTT.

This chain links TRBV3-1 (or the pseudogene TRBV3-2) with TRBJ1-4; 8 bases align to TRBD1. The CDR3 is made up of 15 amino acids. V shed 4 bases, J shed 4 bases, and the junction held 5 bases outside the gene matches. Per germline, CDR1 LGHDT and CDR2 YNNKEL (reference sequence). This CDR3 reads CASSRGQGGNEKLFF. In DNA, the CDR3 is TGTGCCAGCAGCCGAGGACAGGGTGGTAATGAAAAACTGTTTTTT.

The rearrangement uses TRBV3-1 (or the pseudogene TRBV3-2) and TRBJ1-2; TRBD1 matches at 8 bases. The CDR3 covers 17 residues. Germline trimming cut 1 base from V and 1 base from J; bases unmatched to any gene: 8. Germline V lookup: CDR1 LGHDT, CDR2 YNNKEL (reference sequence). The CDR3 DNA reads TGTGCCAGCAGCCAAGGAAGAACAGGGGGGCTTAACTATGGCTACACCTTC. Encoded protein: CASSQGRTGGLNYGYTF.

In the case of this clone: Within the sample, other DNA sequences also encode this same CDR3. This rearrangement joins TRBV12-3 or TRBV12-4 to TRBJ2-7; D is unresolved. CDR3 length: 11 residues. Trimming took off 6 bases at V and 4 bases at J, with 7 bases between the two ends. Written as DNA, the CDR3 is TGTGCCAGCAGCCGAGCATACGAGCAGTACTTC. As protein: CASSRAYEQYF.

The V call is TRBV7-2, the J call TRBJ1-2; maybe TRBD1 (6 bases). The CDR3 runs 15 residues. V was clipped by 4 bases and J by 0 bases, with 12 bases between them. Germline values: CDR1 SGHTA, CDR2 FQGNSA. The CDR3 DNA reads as TGTGCCAGCAGCTCCCGGACAGCTACTAACTATGGCTACACCTTC. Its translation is CASSSRTATNYGYTF.

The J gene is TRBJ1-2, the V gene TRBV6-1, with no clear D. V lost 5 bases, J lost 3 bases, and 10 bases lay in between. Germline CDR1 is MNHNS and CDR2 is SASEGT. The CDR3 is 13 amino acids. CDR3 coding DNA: TGTGCCAGCAGTTCCAACAGCTACTATGGCTACACCTTC. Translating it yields CASSSNSYYGYTF.

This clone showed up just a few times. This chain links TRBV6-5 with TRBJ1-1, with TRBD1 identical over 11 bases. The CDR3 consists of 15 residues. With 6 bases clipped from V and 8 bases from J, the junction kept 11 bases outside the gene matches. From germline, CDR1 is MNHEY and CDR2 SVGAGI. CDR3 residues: CASSGQGAILGEAFF. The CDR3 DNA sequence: TGTGCCAGCAGCGGACAGGGGGCCATACTCGGCGAAGCTTTCTTT.

In DNA, the CDR3 is TGTGCCAGCAGTGGAGAGTGGGGGCCCAACTATGGCTACACCTTC. This gives the protein CASSGEWGPNYGYTF. The genes are TRBV25-1 and TRBJ1-2; weak D call: TRBD1 (6 bases). Germline CDR1 MGHDK, CDR2 SYGVNS. This CDR3 comprises 15 residues. V was shortened by 4 bases and J by 2 bases, with 14 bases between the two germline ends.

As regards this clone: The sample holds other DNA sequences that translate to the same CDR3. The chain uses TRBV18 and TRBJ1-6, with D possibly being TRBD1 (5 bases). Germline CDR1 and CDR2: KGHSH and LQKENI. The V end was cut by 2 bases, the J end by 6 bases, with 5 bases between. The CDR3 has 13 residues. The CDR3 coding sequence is TGTGCCAGCTCACCAGACAGTAATTCACCCCTCCACTTT. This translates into CASSPDSNSPLHF.

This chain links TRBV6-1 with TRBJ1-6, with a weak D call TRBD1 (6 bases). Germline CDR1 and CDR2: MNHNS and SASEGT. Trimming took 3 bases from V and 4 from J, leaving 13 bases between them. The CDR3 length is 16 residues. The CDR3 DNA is TGTGCCAGCAGTGAGATGACAGGAGCATATAATTCACCCCTCCACTTT. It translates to CASSEMTGAYNSPLHF.

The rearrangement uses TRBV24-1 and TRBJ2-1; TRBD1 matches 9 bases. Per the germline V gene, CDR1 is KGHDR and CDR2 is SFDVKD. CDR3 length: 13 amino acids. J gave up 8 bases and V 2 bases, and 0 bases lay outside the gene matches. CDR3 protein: CATSDWDRDEQFF. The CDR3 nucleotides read TGTGCCACCAGTGATTGGGACAGGGATGAGCAGTTCTTC.